This T cell receptor beta chain is from a study of shared clonotypes between healthy human individuals. Measured with immunoSEQ multiplex PCR; TCRdb has only the in-frame clones, and not every one. The table records over a million clones, 96% of them present only once. Only one count was recorded for this clone. Germline is not matched at one junction end, which may reflect a read error. The CDR3 is 14 amino acids. CDR1 is WSHSY and CDR2 is SAAADI in the germline V gene. This rearrangement joins TRBV10-2 to TRBJ2-1; 9 bases are a match to TRBD2. The TCR sequence derives from a man aged 30 to 45 in good health. Sequenced: naive CD4+ T cells sorted from blood. Subset: CD45RA+ positively selected. For the CDR3, the DNA is TGCGCCAGCACCCTCGGGACTAGCCTGTATGAGAAGTTCTTC. This sequence encodes CASTLGTSLYEKFF.